This T cell receptor beta chain is from a study of cytomegalovirus exposure and HLA in healthy donors. PCR primers comprised 60 Vbeta and 13 Jbeta primers. The table came from immunoSEQ multiplex PCR; TCRdb's copy has only in-frame clones and leaves some out. The table includes about 94,000 clones, around 80% detected once. The clonotype was recovered from a woman aged 55-70 years in good health and CMV-seronegative. Specimen: PBMCs.

The CDR3 DNA reads as TGTGCCAGCAGCTTAATAGCGGACCTAAGCACAGATACGCAGTATTTT. Translation gives CASSLIADLSTDTQYF. The V call is TRBV7-2, the J call TRBJ2-3, with TRBD2 as a possible D gene (6 bases). Per germline, CDR1 SGHTA and CDR2 FQGNSA. Trimming took 2 bases from V and 0 from J, leaving 12 bases between them. The CDR3 totals 16 residues.